The clone carrying this TCR beta chain was found a few times. The antigen remains undetermined. The data were taken from a study of T-cell reconstitution after alpha-beta-depleted transplantation in children. Study-level findings and limits: Expanded graft clones, several hundred of them, were reportedly the source of alpha-beta T cells about two months after transplant.

Library preparation (for TCRbeta) was performed with unique molecular identifiers. TCRdb reprocessed the PCR reads with MiXCR, giving one entry per CDR3 protein. Of about 200,000 distinct CDR3 sequences listed, roughly 8.1% were seen once; the top ten hold 35% to 45%. The CDR3 has 16 residues. With V trimmed by 2 bases and J by 1 base, 7 bases remained unmatched. CDR1 is SEHNR and CDR2 is FQNEAQ in the germline V gene (reference sequence). V and J are TRBV7-9 and TRBJ2-5; TRBD2 matches at 7 bases. Material: PBMCs, mostly from graft donor cells, obtained 360 days after TCRalphabeta/CD19-depleted stem cell transplant. The source of this sequence is a male patient between 2 and 10 years old who had a stem cell transplant for acute myeloid leukemia, so the T cells may come from the graft donor. CDR3 DNA: TGTGCCAGCAGCTTATCCCGCGGGGGTCTCCAAGAGACCCAGTACTTC. It is translated as CASSLSRGGLQETQYF.